This TCR beta chain stems from a study of cytomegalovirus exposure and HLA in healthy donors. The PCR used 60 Vbeta and 13 Jbeta primers. Sequencing was performed with immunoSEQ multiplex PCR; in TCRdb, only in-frame clones are kept and a portion is missing. The sample holds 100,000 to 150,000 clones, just over 70% seen once. With regard to this clone: Its antigen is currently unknown.

Germline CDR1 SGHAT, CDR2 FQNNGV. Trimming took 1 base from V and 14 from J, leaving 15 bases between them. The CDR3 sequence is 14 residues long. Findings and caveats of the study: Association of a missense DCLRE1C variant with TCR beta V- and J-gene trimming was reported in a later analysis. High specificity and sensitivity for cytomegalovirus status were reported for the classifier. At a 0.05 false discovery rate, a later analysis found over 15,000 TCR beta sequences to be associated with HLA alleles. It was 150 to 200 TCR beta chains that were listed as cytomegalovirus-associated.

The chain combines TRBV11-2 with TRBJ1-6, with a tentative D call TRBD1 (6 bases). This TCR came from a woman aged 55-70 years in good health and CMV-seropositive. Sample: PBMCs. The CDR3 region is CASSLVGRGNTLHF. The CDR3 nucleotides are TGTGCCAGCAGCTTAGTAGGGAGGGGGAATACCCTCCACTTT.